The rows below give T cell receptor beta chains drawn from one sample of a study of radiotherapy plus CTLA-4 blockade in lung cancer. The repertoire was sequenced with immunoSEQ multiplex PCR; TCRdb's copy has only in-frame clones and lacks some. Of fewer than 85,000 clones in the sample, 70% to 90% are singletons; the top ten hold 0.87%. Sample: peripheral blood, taken from a patient treated with radiotherapy plus ipilimumab. These receptors were taken from a human donor with non-small cell lung cancer who had stable disease on radiotherapy plus ipilimumab. Both conserved end residues are part of each CDR3. The D gene is left open where the match is weak. Clone size is stated in some rows and not others, as once, few, many or a class when expanded.

TRBJ2-7 TRBD2 TRBV5-1 - TGCGCCAGCAGCTGGCGGGGGTCCTACGAGCAGTACTTC CASSWRGSYEQYF
TRBJ1-1 - TRBV20-1 - TGCAGTGCTAGGGTGCGCACTGAAGCTTTCTTT CSARVRTEAFF
TRBJ2-5 - TRBV28 once TGTGCCAGCAGTCCCAGACTAGGGGTGGCGGAGACCCAGTACTTC CASSPRLGVAETQYF
TRBJ1-2 - TRBV21-1 - TGTGCCAGCAGCAAATGCCTAAAATCTCAGGACAACCGAAACTATGGCTACACCTTC CASSKCLKSQDNRNYGYTF
TRBJ2-7 - TRBV9 - TGTGCCAGCAGCCCAGGGGCGAACTACGAGCAGTACTTC CASSPGANYEQYF
TRBJ2-3 TRBD2 TRBV9 - TGTGCCAGCAGCGTAGCTACTAGCGGGCGAACAGATACGCAGTATTTT CASSVATSGRTDTQYF
TRBJ1-5 TRBD1 TRBV28 - TGTGCCAGCAGTTTATGGGGACAGGATAGCAATCAGCCCCAGCATTTT CASSLWGQDSNQPQHF
TRBJ2-7 - TRBV5-1 - TGCGCCAGCAGCTGGAATGACGAGCAGTACTTC CASSWNDEQYF
TRBJ2-5 - TRBV13 - TGTGCCAGCAGCTTGCACCACGGACCGGAACGAGAGACCCAGTACTTC CASSLHHGPERETQYF
TRBJ1-4 - TRBV19 - TGTGCCAGTAGTATCCCCGGGTTAGACGAAAAACTGTTTTTT CASSIPGLDEKLFF
TRBJ2-2 TRBD2 TRBV7-8 - TGTGCTTCGGCCCAGCGGGAATTCCCGAACACCGGGGAGCTGTTTTTT CASAQREFPNTGELFF
TRBJ2-1 TRBD2 TRBV4-1 - TGCGCCAGCAGCCAAGATCCCAGCGGGGGCCCGAGAGAGCAGTTCTTC CASSQDPSGGPREQFF
TRBJ1-1 - TRBV7-9 - TGTGCCAGCAGCTTAGGGAACCGTAAGGGACCTGAAGCTTTCTTT CASSLGNRKGPEAFF
TRBJ1-3 TRBD1 TRBV19 - TGTGCCAGTAGTCCCAACGCCAGGGGGCTTGGAAACACCATATATTTT CASSPNARGLGNTIYF
TRBJ1-4 - TRBV29-1 - TGCAGCGCTCGTGAAGATGAAAAACTGTTTTTT CSAREDEKLFF
TRBJ1-4 - TRBV18 - TGTGCCAGCTCACCATTGCGAGGGAATAATGAAAAACTGTTTTTT CASSPLRGNNEKLFF
TRBJ1-3 TRBD1 TRBV28 - TGTGCCAGCAGTTTCATACCCTCGCAGGGGGCTGGAAACACCATATATTTT CASSFIPSQGAGNTIYF
TRBJ1-2 TRBD1 TRBV10-3 - TGTGCCATCACTTCGGGACAGGGGCGCTCCAATAACTATGGCTACACCTTC CAITSGQGRSNNYGYTF
TRBJ1-1 - TRBV5-1 - TGCGCCAGCAGCCCACGAGGGTGGAACACTGAAGCTTTCTTT CASSPRGWNTEAFF
TRBJ1-5 - TRBV15 - TGTGCCACCAGCAGAGATTGGGCAGATAGCAATCAGCCCCAGCATTTT CATSRDWADSNQPQHF
TRBJ2-7 - TRBV5-1 - TGCGCCAGCAGCTCCCTAGCGGGCCCAGGGGGAGAGCAGTACTTC CASSSLAGPGGEQYF
TRBJ2-6 TRBD2 TRBV2 few TGTGCCAGCAGTGTTGGCGGGAGTCTGGGGGCCAACGTCCTGACTTTC CASSVGGSLGANVLTF
TRBJ1-2 TRBD1 TRBV10-2 - TGCGCCAGCAGTAAGGGACAGGGGGCGAATAACTATGGCTACACCTTC CASSKGQGANNYGYTF
TRBJ2-5 - TRBV6-1 - TGTGCCAGCAGTGAAGAGATAACAGGGTTGATAAGGACCCAGTACTTC CASSEEITGLIRTQYF
TRBJ2-7 TRBD1 TRBV7-3 - TGTGCCAGCAGCTACGGGACAGATTCCTACGAGCAGTACTTC CASSYGTDSYEQYF
TRBJ2-7 - TRBV21-1 - TGTGCCAGCAGCATACGGCAAGAGTTCCCGGCAGGGAAGTTTTACGAGCAGTACTTC CASSIRQEFPAGKFYEQYF
TRBJ2-3 - TRBV6-1 - TGTGCCAGCACCAGGGTCGCTAGCACAGATACGCAGTATTTT CASTRVASTDTQYF